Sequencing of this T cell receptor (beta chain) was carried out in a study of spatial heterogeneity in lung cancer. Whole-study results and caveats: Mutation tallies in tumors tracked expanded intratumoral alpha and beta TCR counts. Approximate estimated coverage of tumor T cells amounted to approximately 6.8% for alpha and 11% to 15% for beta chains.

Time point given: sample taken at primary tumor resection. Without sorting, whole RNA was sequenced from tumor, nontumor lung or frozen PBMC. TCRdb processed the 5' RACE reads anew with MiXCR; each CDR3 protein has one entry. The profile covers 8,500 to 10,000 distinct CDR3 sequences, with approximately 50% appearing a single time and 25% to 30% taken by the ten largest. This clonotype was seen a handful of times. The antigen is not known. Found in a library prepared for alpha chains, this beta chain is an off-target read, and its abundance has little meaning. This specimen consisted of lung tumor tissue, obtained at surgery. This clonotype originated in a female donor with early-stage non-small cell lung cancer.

CDR3 coding DNA: TGTGCCAGTTCCCCCACGGGTAGCTCTGGAAACACCATATATTTT. This codes for CASSPTGSSGNTIYF. V usage is TRBV12-3 or TRBV12-4 and J usage is TRBJ1-3; D unclear. The CDR3 is made up of 15 amino acids. V was clipped by 9 bases and J by 0 bases, with 15 bases between them.